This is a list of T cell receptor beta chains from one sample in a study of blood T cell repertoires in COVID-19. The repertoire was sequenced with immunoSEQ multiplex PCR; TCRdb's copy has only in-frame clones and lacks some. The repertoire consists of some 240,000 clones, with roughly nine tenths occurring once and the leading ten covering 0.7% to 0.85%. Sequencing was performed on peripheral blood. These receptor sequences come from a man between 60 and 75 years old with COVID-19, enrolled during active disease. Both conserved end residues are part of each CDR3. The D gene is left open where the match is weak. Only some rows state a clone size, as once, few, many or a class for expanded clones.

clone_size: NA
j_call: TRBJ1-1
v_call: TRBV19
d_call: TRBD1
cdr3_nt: TGTGCCAGTAGTATTACAGGGGGTACTGAAGCTTTCTTT
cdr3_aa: CASSITGGTEAFF

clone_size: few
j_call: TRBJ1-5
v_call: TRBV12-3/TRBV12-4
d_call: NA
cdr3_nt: TGTGCCAGCAGGGGGCTTTTGTATCAGCCCCAGCATTTT
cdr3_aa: CASRGLLYQPQHF

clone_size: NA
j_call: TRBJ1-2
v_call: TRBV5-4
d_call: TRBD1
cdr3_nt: TGTGCCAGCAGCCGACAGGGTCAGTTCTATGGCTACACCTTC
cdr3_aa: CASSRQGQFYGYTF

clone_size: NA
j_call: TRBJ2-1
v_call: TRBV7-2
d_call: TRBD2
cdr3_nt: TGTGCCAGCAGCTTAGAAGCGGGGCGCTACAATGAGCAGTTCTTC
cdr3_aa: CASSLEAGRYNEQFF

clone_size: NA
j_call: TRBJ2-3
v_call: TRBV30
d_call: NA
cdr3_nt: TGTGCCTGGAGTGTGGCTGATCCGAGGCGGAGCACAGATACGCAGTATTTT
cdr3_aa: CAWSVADPRRSTDTQYF

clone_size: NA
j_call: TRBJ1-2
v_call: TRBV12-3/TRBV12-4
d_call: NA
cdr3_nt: TGTGCCAGCAGTTCCCGGAGAGATGGCTACACCTTC
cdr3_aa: CASSSRRDGYTF

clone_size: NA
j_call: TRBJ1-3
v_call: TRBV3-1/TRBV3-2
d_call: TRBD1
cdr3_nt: TGTGCCAGCAGCCACCTACGACAGGGATGGTCTGGAAACACCATATATTTT
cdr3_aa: CASSHLRQGWSGNTIYF

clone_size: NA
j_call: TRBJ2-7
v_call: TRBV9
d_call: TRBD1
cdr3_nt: TGTGCCAGCAGCGTCGGACAGGGGGCGTACGAGCAGTACTTC
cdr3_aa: CASSVGQGAYEQYF

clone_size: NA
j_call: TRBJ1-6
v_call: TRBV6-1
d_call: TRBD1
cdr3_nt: TGTGCCAGCAGTGAAGTAGGGGGCGCAGCTTCACCCCTCCACTTT
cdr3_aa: CASSEVGGAASPLHF

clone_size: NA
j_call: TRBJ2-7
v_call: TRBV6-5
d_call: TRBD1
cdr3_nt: TGTGCCAGCAGTTACGACAGGGTGGGTTCCTACGAGCAGTACTTC
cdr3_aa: CASSYDRVGSYEQYF

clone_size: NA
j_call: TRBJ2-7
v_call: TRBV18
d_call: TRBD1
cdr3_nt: TGTGCCAGCTCACCAGTGACGGACAGGGCCTCCTACGAGCAGTACTTC
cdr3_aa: CASSPVTDRASYEQYF

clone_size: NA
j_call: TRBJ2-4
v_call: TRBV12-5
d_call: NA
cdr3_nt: TGTGCTAGTGGTTTGGGGCCGGCGGGGACCGACATTCAGTACTTC
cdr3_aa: CASGLGPAGTDIQYF

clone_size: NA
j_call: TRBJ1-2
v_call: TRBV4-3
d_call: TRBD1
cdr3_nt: TGCGCCAGCAGCCAAGAAGGGGGACAGGGGTACTATGGCTACACCTTC
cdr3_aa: CASSQEGGQGYYGYTF

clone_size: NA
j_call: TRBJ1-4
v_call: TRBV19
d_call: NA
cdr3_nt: TGTGCCAGTAGGCCAACAGGGATAGGTGAAAAACTGTTTTTT
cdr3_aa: CASRPTGIGEKLFF

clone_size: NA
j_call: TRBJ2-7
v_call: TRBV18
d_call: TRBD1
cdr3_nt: TGTGCCAGCTCACCACTTCCGGGACAGGGAAGCGAGCAGTACTTC
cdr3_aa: CASSPLPGQGSEQYF

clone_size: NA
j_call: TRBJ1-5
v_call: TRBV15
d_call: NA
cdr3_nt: TGTGCCACCAGCAGCTCGAGGTATCAGCCCCAGCATTTT
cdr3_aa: CATSSSRYQPQHF

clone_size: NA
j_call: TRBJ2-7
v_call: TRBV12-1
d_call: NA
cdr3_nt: TGTGCCAGCAGCCCTGTGGGACAGTACTCCTACGAGCAGTACTTC
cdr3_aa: CASSPVGQYSYEQYF

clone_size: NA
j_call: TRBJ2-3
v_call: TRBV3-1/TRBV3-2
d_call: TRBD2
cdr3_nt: TGTGCCAGCAGCCGACCTTCACTAGCGGGGGGGTACAGCACAGATACGCAGTATTTT
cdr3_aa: CASSRPSLAGGYSTDTQYF

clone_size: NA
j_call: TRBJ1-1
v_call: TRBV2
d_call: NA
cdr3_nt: TGTGCCAGCAGTGCAGACTCTCAGAACACTGAAGCTTTCTTT
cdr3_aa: CASSADSQNTEAFF

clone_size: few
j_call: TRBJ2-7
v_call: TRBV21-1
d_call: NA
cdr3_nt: TGTGCCAGCTGCCGGACTAGCGGGAGTTCACGACACTACGAGCAGTACTTC
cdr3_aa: CASCRTSGSSRHYEQYF

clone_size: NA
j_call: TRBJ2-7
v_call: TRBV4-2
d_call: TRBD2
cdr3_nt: TGTGCCGCCCGTTCCTCTAGCGGGAGGGAGCAGTACTTC
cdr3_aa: CAARSSSGREQYF

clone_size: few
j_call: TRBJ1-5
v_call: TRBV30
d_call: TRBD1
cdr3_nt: TGTGCCTGGAGCGCGGGACAGGCCGACAATCAGCCCCAGCATTTT
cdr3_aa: CAWSAGQADNQPQHF

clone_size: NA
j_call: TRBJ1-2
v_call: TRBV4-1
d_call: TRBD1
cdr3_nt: TGCGCCAGCAGCCACCCAACCGGACAGGGGGCACTGGGGGGCTACACCTTC
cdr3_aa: CASSHPTGQGALGGYTF

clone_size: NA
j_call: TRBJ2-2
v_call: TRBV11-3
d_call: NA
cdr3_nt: TGTGCCAGCAGCTTAGCCGGGGGTAGAAACACCGGGGAGCTGTTTTTT
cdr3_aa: CASSLAGGRNTGELFF

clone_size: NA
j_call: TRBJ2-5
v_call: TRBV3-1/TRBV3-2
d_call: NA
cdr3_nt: TGTGCCAGCAGCCAGTTAAGCGGTAACGTTCAGACCCAGTACTTC
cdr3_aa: CASSQLSGNVQTQYF

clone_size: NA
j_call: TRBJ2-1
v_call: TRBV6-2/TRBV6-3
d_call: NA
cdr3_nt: TGTGCCAGCAGTTACTCTGTCGGTAACGGGAATGAGCAGTTCTTC
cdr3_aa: CASSYSVGNGNEQFF

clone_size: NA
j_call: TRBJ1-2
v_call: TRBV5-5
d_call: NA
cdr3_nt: TGTGCCAGCAGCTTGGTCGAACAGGGTGGCTACACCTTC
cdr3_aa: CASSLVEQGGYTF

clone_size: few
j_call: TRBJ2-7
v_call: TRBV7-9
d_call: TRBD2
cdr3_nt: TGTGCCAGCAGCGCCACCCGGGGGGATCCCTACGAGCAGTACTTC
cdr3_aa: CASSATRGDPYEQYF

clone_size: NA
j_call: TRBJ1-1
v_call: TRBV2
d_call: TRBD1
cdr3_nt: TGTGCCAGCAGTGAACTCGGGCAGGGGGCCCCCAGCGCTGAAGCTTTCTTT
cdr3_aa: CASSELGQGAPSAEAFF

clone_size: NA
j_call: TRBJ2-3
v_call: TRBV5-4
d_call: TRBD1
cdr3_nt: TGTGCCAGCAGCCCAGGGGGCCGAGTCTTCACAGATACGCAGTATTTT
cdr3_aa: CASSPGGRVFTDTQYF

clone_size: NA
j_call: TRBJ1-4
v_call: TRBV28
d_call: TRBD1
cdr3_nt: TGTGCCAGCAGTTTACCCGGACAGGGGGAAAATGAAAAACTGTTTTTT
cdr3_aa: CASSLPGQGENEKLFF